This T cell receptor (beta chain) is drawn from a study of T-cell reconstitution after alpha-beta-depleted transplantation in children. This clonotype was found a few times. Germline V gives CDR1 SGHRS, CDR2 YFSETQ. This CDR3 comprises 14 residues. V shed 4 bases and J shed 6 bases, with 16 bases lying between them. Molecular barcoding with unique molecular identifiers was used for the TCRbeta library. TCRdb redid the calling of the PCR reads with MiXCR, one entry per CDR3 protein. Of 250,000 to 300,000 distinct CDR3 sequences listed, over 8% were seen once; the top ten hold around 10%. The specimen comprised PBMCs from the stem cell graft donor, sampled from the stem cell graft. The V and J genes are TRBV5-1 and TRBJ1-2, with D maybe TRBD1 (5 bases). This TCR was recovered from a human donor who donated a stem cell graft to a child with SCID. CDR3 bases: TGCGCCAGCAGCCTCCACGGGGGGAGAAATGGCTACACCTTC. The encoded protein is CASSLHGGRNGYTF. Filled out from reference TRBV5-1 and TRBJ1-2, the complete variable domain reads KAGVTQTPRYLIKTRGQQVTLSCSPISGHRSVSWYQQTPGQGLQFLFEYFSETQRNKGNFPGRFSGRQFSNSRSEMNVSTLELGDSALYLCASSLHGGRNGYTFGSGTRLTVV.